This TCR beta chain is drawn from a study of technical replicates of blood from several donors. V lost 3 bases, J lost 3 bases, and 9 bases lay in between. This CDR3 contains 14 residues. CDR1 LNHDA and CDR2 SQIVND come from the germline V gene (reference sequence). Only in-frame clones appear in the TCRdb table, and some are missing; sequencing was by immunoSEQ multiplex PCR. The profile shows about 80,000 clones, around 90% of them singletons. The chain carries TRBV19 and TRBJ1-5; no clear D gene. Sample: T cells isolated from PBMCs. The clonotype comes from a human donor in good health. CDR3 sequence (DNA): TGTGCCAGTAGTATTGGCCAGATCAATCAGCCCCAGCATTTT. Translating gives CASSIGQINQPQHF.